A selection of T cell receptor beta chains follows, all from one sample in a study of cytomegalovirus exposure and HLA in healthy donors. Clones were read by immunoSEQ multiplex PCR, and TCRdb kept only the in-frame ones, dropping some. The table lists roughly 130,000 clones, about three quarters of them singletons. Sequenced: PBMCs. These receptors originate from a human donor in good health. CDR3s include the opening cysteine and the closing phenylalanine or tryptophan. The order of the fields is CDR3 length, J gene, V gene, CDR3 protein.

14 TRBJ2-1 TRBV19 CASSGRSSYNEQFF
15 TRBJ1-5 TRBV5-1 CASSLAGQLNQPQHF
17 TRBJ1-2 TRBV4-1 CASSQERNFGGVSGYTF
13 TRBJ2-1 TRBV10-3 CAVQDAGANEQFF
12 TRBJ2-5 TRBV28 CASSFGVGTQYF
14 TRBJ2-1 TRBV11-2 CASSWTLVRGEQFF
18 TRBJ2-5 TRBV18 CASSPKFSTGGPPETQYF
15 TRBJ2-7 TRBV11-2 CASRPPGQGFYEQYF
16 TRBJ1-2 TRBV7-9 CASLTEKTGAPYGYTF
14 NA TRBV5-4 CASSPGTGLYEQYF
14 TRBJ2-1 TRBV19 CASSTQGPYNEQFF
15 TRBJ2-7 TRBV7-2 CASSQGLASSYEQYF